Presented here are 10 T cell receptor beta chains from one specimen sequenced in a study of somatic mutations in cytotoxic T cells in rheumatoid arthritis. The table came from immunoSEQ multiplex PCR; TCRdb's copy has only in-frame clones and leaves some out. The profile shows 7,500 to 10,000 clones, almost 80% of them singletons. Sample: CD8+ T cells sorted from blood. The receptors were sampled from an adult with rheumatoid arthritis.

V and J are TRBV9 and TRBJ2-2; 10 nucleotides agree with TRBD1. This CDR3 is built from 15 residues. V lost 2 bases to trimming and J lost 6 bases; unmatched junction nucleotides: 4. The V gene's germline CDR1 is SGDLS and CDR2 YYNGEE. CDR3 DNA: TGTGCCAGCAGCGTTTGGGACAGGGGTCCCGGGGAGCTGTTTTTT. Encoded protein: CASSVWDRGPGELFF.

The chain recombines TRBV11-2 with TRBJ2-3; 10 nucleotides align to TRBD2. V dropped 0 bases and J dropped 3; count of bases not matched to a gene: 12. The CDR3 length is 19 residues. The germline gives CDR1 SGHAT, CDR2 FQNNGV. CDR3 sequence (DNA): TGTGCCAGCAGCTTAGAGTTAGCGGGAGGAATATTAAGGACAGATACGCAGTATTTT. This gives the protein CASSLELAGGILRTDTQYF.

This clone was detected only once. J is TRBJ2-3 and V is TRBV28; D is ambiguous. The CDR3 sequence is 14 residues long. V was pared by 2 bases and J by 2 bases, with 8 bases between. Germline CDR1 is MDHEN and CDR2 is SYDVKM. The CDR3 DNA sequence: TGTGCCAGCAGTTTAGGCACCTACACAGATACGCAGTATTTT. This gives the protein CASSLGTYTDTQYF.

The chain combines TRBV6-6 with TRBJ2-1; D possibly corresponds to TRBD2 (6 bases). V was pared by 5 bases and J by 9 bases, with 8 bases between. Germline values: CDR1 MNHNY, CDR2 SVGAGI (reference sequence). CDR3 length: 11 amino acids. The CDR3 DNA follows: TGTGCCAGCAGTGGAGGGGCTGAGCAGTTCTTC. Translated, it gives CASSGGAEQFF.

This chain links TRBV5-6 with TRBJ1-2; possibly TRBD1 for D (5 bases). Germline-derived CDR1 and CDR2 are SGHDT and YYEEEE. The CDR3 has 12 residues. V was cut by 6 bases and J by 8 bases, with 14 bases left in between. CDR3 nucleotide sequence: TGTGCCAGCACCGAGGACATGCGAGGCTACACCTTC. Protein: CASTEDMRGYTF.

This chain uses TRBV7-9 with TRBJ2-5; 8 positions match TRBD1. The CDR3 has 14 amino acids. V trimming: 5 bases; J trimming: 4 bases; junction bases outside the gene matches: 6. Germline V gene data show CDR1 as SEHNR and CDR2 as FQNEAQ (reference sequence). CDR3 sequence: CASSPDRGRETQYF. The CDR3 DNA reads TGTGCCAGCAGCCCAGACAGGGGCCGAGAGACCCAGTACTTC. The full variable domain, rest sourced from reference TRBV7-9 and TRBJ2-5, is DTGVSQNPRHKITKRGQNVTFRCDPISEHNRLYWYRQTLGQGPEFLTYFQNEAQLEKSRLLSDRFSAERPKGSFSTLEIQRTEQGDSAMYLCASSPDRGRETQYFGPGTRLLVL.

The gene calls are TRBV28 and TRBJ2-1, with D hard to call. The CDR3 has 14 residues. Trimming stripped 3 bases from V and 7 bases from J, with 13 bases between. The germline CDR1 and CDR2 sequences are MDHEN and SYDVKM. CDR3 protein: CASSLTLAENEQFF. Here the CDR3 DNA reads TGTGCCAGCAGTTTGACCCTGGCTGAGAATGAGCAGTTCTTC.

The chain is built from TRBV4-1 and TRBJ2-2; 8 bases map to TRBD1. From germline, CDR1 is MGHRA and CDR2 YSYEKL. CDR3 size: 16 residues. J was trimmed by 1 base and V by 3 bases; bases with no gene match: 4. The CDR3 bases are TGCGCCAGCAGCCAGACCGGGACAGGGAACACCGGGGAGCTGTTTTTT. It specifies CASSQTGTGNTGELFF.

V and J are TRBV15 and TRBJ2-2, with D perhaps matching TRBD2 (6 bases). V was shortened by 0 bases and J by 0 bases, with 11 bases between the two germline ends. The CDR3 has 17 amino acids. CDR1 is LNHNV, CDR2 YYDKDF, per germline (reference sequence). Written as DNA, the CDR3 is TGTGCCACCAGCAGAGAAATCGGGGGAGCGAACACCGGGGAGCTGTTTTTT. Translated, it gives CATSREIGGANTGELFF.

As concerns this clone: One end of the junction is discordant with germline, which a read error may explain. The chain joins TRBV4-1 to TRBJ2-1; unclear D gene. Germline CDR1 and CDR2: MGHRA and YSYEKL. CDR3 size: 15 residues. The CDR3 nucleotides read TGTGCCAGCAGCCCGGACCTCGGGTGGTTCAATGAGCAGTTCTTC. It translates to CASSPDLGWFNEQFF.